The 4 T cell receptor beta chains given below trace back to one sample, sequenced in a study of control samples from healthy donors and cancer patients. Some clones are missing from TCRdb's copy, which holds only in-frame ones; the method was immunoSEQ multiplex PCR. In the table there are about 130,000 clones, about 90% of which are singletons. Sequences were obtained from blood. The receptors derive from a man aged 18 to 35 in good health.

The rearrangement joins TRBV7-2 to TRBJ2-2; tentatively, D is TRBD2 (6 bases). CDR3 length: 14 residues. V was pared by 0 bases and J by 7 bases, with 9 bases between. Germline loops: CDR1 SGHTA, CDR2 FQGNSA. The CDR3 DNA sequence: TGTGCCAGCAGCTTAGCGCGGGACCTCGGGGAGCTGTTTTTT. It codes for CASSLARDLGELFF.

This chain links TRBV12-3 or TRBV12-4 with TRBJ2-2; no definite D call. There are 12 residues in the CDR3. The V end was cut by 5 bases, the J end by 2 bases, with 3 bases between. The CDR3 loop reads CASSANTGELFF. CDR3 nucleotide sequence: TGTGCCAGCAGTGCTAACACCGGGGAGCTGTTTTTT.

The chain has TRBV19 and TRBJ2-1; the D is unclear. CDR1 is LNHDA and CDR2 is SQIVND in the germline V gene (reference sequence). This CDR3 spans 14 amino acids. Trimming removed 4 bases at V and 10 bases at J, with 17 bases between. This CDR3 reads CASSTDHKDREQFF. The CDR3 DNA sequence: TGTGCCAGTAGTACCGACCATAAAGACCGGGAGCAGTTCTTC.

The CDR3 DNA is TGTGCCAGCAGTCTGCACGGGAGAGAGGCCTACGAGCAGTACTTC. Amino acid sequence: CASSLHGREAYEQYF. The chain recombines TRBV6-6 with TRBJ2-7; a possible D gene is TRBD2 (6 bases). Germline CDR1 reads MNHNY; CDR2 reads SVGAGI (reference sequence). There are 15 residues in the CDR3. Trimming cost V 5 bases and J 2 bases, with 16 bases left between them.